This TCR beta chain was recorded in a study of cytomegalovirus exposure and HLA in healthy donors. A note on this clone: Its target is unknown.

Method: immunoSEQ multiplex PCR; TCRdb's copy keeps in-frame clones and lacks some. Of over 100,000 clones listed, 88% are singletons. Study conclusions and caveats: A subsequent analysis found that TCR clusters from the first cohort also tended to co-occur in the approximately 110 validation repertoires, with 90% to 95% of cluster scores above 0. Cytomegalovirus association was assigned to about 150 TCR beta chains. Reported performance of the classifier showed diagnosis of cytomegalovirus status with high specificity and sensitivity.

The roughly 120-subject validation cohort, separate from the roughly 700-subject first cohort, included the donors. Germline V gene data show CDR1 as MNHNY and CDR2 as SVGAGI (reference sequence). CDR3 length: 16 amino acids. The V end lost 10 bases, the J end lost 7 bases, and 26 bases lay between the germline ends. The specimen was PBMCs. The J gene is TRBJ2-1, the V gene TRBV6-6; possible D gene TRBD1, 5 bases. This TCR came from a woman between 18 and 29 years old in good health and CMV-seronegative. CDR3 amino acids: CATHLLRQGRRNEQFF. The CDR3 DNA reads TGTGCCACCCACCTCCTTCGGCAGGGAAGACGGAATGAGCAGTTCTTC.